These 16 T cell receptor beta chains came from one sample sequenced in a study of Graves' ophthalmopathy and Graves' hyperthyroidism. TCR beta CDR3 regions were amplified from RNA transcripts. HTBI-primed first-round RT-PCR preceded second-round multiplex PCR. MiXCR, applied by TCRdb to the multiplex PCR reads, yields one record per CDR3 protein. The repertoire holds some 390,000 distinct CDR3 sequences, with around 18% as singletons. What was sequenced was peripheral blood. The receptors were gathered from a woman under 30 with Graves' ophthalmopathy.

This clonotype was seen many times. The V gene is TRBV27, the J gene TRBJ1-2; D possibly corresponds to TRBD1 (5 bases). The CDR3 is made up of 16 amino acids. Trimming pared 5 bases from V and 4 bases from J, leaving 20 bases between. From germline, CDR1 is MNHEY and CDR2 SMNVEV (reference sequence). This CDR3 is CASSAVGGGRPYGYTF. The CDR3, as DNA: TGTGCCAGCAGTGCCGTCGGCGGGGGACGACCCTATGGCTACACCTTC.

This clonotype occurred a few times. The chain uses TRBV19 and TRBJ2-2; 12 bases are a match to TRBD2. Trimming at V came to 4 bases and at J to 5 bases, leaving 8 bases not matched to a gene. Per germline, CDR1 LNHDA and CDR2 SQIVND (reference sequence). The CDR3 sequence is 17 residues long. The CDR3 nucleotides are TGTGCCAGTAGTAGTACTAGCGGGAGGTGGCAGACCGGGGAGCTGTTTTTT. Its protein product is CASSSTSGRWQTGELFF. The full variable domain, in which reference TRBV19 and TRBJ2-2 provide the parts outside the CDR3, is DGGITQSPKYLFRKEGQNVTLSCEQNLNHDAMYWYRQDPGQGLRLIYYSQIVNDFQKGDIAEGYSVSREKKESFPLTVTSAQKNPTAFYLCASSSTSGRWQTGELFFGEGSRLTVL.

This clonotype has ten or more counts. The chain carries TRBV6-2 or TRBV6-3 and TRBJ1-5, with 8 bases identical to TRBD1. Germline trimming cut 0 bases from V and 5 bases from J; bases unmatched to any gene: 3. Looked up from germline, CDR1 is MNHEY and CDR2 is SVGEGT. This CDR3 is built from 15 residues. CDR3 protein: CASSYSDRVDQPQHF. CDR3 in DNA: TGTGCCAGCAGTTACTCGGACAGGGTTGATCAGCCCCAGCATTTT.

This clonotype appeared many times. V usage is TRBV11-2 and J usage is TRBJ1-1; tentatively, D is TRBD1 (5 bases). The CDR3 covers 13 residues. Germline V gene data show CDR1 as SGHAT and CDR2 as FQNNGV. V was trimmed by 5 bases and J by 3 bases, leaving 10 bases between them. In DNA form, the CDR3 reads TGTGCCAGCAGCCCGGGACGGCACACTGAAGCTTTCTTT. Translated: CASSPGRHTEAFF.

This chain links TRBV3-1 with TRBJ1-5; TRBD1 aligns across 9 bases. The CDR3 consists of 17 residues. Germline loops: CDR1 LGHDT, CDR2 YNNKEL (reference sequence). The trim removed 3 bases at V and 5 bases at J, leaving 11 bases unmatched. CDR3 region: CASSHGPGTGLDQPQHF. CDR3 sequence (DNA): TGTGCCAGCAGCCACGGGCCCGGGACAGGGTTAGATCAGCCCCAGCATTTT.

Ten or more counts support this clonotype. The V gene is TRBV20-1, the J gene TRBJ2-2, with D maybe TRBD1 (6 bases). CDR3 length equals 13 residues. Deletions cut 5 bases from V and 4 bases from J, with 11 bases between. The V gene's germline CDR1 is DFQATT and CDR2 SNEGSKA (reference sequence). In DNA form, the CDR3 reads TGCAGTGCTGGGGGCTTTACCACCGGGGAGCTGTTTTTT. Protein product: CSAGGFTTGELFF.

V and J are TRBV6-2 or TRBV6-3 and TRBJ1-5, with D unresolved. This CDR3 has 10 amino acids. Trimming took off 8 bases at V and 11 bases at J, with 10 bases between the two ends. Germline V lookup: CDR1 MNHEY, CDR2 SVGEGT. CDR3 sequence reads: CASGTRAQHF. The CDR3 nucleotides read TGTGCCAGCGGTACACGAGCCCAGCATTTT.

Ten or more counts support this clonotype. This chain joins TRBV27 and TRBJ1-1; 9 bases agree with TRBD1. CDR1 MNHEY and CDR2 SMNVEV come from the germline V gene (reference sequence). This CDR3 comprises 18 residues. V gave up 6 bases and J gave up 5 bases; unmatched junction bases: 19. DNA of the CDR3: TGTGCCAGCAGGCCATCACCGGGACAGGGAACGAGAGGGACTGAAGCTTTCTTT. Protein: CASRPSPGQGTRGTEAFF.

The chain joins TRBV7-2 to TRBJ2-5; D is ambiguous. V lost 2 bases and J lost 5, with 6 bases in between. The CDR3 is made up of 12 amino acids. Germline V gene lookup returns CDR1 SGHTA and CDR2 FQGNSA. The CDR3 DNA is TGTGCCAGCAGCTTAATGAGTGAGACCCAGTACTTC. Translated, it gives CASSLMSETQYF.

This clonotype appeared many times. The CDR3 spells CASSLEFLRGSEAFF. DNA for the CDR3: TGTGCCAGCAGCTTAGAGTTCTTGCGAGGTTCTGAAGCTTTCTTT. J is TRBJ1-1 and V is TRBV11-2; D is uncertain. This CDR3 is built from 15 residues. V was clipped by 0 bases and J by 6 bases, with 14 bases between them. CDR1 is SGHAT, CDR2 FQNNGV, per germline.

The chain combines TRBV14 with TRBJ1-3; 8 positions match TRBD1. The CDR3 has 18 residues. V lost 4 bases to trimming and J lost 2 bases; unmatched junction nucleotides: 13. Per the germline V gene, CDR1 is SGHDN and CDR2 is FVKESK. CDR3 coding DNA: TGTGCCAGCAGCCGTCCAGGGGGCACAAACTTTGCTGGAAACACCATATATTTT. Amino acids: CASSRPGGTNFAGNTIYF. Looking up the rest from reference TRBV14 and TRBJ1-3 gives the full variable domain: EAGVTQFPSHSVIEKGQTVTLRCDPISGHDNLYWYRRVMGKEIKFLLHFVKESKQDESGMPNNRFLAERTGGTYSTLKVQPAELEDSGVYFCASSRPGGTNFAGNTIYFGEGSWLTVV.

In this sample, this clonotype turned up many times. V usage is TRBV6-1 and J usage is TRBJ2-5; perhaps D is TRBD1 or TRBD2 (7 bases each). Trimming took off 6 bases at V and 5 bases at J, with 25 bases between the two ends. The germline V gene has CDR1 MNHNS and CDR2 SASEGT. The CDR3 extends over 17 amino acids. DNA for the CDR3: TGTGCCAGCAGCCCTACCCCCCAGGGGGGGTACGTGGAGACCCAGTACTTC. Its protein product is CASSPTPQGGYVETQYF.

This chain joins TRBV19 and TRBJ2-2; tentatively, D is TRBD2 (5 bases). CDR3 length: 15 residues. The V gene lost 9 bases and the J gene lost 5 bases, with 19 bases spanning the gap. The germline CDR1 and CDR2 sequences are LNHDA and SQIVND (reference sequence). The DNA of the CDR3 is TGTGCCAGCACCCCCCGGGAAGGGAAGACCGGGGAGCTGTTTTTT. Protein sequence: CASTPREGKTGELFF.

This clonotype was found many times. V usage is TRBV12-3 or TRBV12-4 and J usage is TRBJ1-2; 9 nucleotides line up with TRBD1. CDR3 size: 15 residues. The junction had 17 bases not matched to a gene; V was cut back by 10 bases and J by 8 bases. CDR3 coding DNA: TGTGCCACCTTAAGGAGGGGACAGGGACCGTGGGGCTACACCTTC. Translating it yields CATLRRGQGPWGYTF.

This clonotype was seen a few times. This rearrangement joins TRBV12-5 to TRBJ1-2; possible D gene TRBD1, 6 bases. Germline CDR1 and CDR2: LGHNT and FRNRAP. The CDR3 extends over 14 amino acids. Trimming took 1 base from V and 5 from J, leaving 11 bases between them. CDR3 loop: CASGLEGGEYGYTF. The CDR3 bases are TGTGCTAGTGGTTTGGAAGGGGGGGAATATGGCTACACCTTC. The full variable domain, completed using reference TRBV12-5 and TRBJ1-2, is DARVTQTPRHKVTEMGQEVTMRCQPILGHNTVFWYRQTMMQGLELLAYFRNRAPLDDSGMPKDRFSAEMPDATLATLKIQPSEPRDSAVYFCASGLEGGEYGYTFGSGTRLTVV.

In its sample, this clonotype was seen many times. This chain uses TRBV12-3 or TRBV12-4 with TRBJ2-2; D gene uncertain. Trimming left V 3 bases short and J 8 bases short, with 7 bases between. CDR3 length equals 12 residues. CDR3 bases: TGTGCCAGCAGTTTCTCAGGAGGGGAGCTGTTTTTT. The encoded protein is CASSFSGGELFF.